The rows below give T cell receptor beta chains drawn from one sample of a study of control samples from healthy donors and cancer patients. Profiled with immunoSEQ multiplex PCR; TCRdb holds only in-frame clones, not every one. Of roughly 450,000 clones in the sample, roughly 90% were seen once. Sequenced: PBMCs. These receptors were collected from a middle-aged man with head and neck cancer. The CDR3 runs from the conserved cysteine through the conserved F or W. The order of the fields is V gene, CDR3 length, CDR3 protein.

v_call: TRBV7-3
cdr3_length: 13
cdr3_aa: CASSLERAGEQFF

v_call: TRBV7-9
cdr3_length: 15
cdr3_aa: CASSLDGYSNQPQHF

v_call: TRBV2
cdr3_length: 11
cdr3_aa: CASMRDSPLHF

v_call: TRBV5-4
cdr3_length: 15
cdr3_aa: CASSPEPGMGYEQYF

v_call: TRBV5-6
cdr3_length: 13
cdr3_aa: CASSEGFENIQYF

v_call: TRBV10-1
cdr3_length: 14
cdr3_aa: CASSPLAIPSEQYF

v_call: TRBV7-9
cdr3_length: 18
cdr3_aa: CASSSAVDRGGGGNTIYF

v_call: TRBV28
cdr3_length: 12
cdr3_aa: CASRTSNSPLHF

v_call: TRBV5-5
cdr3_length: 15
cdr3_aa: CASSWGAGNQETQYF

v_call: TRBV7-2
cdr3_length: 13
cdr3_aa: CASSRGGNTEAFF

v_call: TRBV5-6
cdr3_length: 16
cdr3_aa: CASSSYRGRFSDTQYF

v_call: TRBV6-5
cdr3_length: 15
cdr3_aa: CASSYSGGPRDTQYF

v_call: TRBV5-1
cdr3_length: 15
cdr3_aa: CASSPQGSRNEKLFF

v_call: TRBV29-1
cdr3_length: 11
cdr3_aa: CSVTPTEGYTF

v_call: TRBV20-1
cdr3_length: 16
cdr3_aa: CSASKDRGIGTYEQYF

v_call: TRBV28
cdr3_length: 16
cdr3_aa: CASSLWSGEYGNTIYF

v_call: TRBV20-1
cdr3_length: 11
cdr3_aa: CSATTAYEQYF

v_call: TRBV7-8
cdr3_length: 14
cdr3_aa: CASSPAASGNTIYF

v_call: TRBV5-1
cdr3_length: 14
cdr3_aa: CASSSWTVNTEAFF

v_call: TRBV5-1
cdr3_length: 14
cdr3_aa: CASSSTGENYGYTF

v_call: TRBV11-2
cdr3_length: 13
cdr3_aa: CASSLVGRETQYF

v_call: TRBV29-1
cdr3_length: 13
cdr3_aa: CSVLGLSYNEQFF

v_call: TRBV10-2
cdr3_length: 14
cdr3_aa: CASSESGRGYEQYF

v_call: TRBV5-3
cdr3_length: 16
cdr3_aa: CARSPGTSGRFDEQFF

v_call: TRBV18
cdr3_length: 15
cdr3_aa: CASSPQGASNQPQHF

v_call: TRBV28
cdr3_length: 14
cdr3_aa: CASSPPGRKNIQYF

v_call: TRBV6-2/TRBV6-3
cdr3_length: 15
cdr3_aa: CASSPQGRGTYGYTF

v_call: TRBV19
cdr3_length: 13
cdr3_aa: CASSIDREDTQYF

v_call: TRBV28
cdr3_length: 13
cdr3_aa: CASSYTTGEGYTF

v_call: TRBV6-5
cdr3_length: 15
cdr3_aa: CASSYRTGGNQPQHF

v_call: TRBV5-1
cdr3_length: 15
cdr3_aa: CASSLEREMNTEAFF

v_call: TRBV30
cdr3_length: 14
cdr3_aa: CAWSPGTVEETQYF

v_call: TRBV3-1/TRBV3-2
cdr3_length: 13
cdr3_aa: CASSQGEGGGYTF